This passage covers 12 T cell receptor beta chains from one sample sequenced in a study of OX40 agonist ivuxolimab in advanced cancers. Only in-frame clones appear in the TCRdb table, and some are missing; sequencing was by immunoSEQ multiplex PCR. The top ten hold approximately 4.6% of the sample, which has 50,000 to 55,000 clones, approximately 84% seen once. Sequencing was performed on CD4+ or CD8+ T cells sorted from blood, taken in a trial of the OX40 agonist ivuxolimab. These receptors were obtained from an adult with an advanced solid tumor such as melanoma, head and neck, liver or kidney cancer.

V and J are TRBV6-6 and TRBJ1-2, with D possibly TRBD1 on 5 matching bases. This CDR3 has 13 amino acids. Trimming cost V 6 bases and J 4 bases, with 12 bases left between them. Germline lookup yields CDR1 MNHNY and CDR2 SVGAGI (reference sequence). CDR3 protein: CASSKEQVYGYTF. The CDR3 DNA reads TGTGCCAGCAGCAAGGAACAGGTCTATGGCTACACCTTC.

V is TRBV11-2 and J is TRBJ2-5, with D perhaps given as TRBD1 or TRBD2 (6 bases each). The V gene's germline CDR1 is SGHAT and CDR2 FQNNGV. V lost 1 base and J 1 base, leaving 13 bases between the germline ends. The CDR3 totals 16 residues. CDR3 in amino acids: CASSLAGDSFQETQYF. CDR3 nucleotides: TGTGCCAGCAGCTTAGCAGGGGACTCCTTCCAAGAGACCCAGTACTTC.

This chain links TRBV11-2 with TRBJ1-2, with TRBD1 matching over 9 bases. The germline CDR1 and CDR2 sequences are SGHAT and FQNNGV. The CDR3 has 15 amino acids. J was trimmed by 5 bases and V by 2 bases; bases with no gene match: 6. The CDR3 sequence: CASSLPGTGQYGYTF. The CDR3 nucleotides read TGTGCCAGCAGCTTACCCGGGACAGGGCAATATGGCTACACCTTC.

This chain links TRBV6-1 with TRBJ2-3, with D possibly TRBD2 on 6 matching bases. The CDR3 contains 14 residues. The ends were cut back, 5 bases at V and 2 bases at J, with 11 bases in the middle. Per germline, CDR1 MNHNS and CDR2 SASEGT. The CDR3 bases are TGTGCCAGCAGTCCGGGACTCAACACAGATACGCAGTATTTT. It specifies CASSPGLNTDTQYF.

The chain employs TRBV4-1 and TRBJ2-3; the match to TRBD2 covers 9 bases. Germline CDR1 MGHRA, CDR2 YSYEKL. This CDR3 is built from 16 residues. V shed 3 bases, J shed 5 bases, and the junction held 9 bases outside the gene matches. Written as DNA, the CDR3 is TGCGCCAGCAGCCAGACTAGCGGATACGCCAGAGATACGCAGTATTTT. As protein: CASSQTSGYARDTQYF.

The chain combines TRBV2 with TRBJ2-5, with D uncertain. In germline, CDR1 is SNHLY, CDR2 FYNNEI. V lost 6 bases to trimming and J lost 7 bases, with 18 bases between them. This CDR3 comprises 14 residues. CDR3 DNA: TGTGCCAGCAGCGATGGAGTAGCCGCACGGACCCAGTACTTC. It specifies CASSDGVAARTQYF.

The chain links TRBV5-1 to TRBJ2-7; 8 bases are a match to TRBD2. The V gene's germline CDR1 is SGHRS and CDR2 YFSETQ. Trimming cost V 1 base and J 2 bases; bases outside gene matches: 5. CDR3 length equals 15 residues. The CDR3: CASSLQLAGPYEQYF. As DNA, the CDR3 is TGCGCCAGCAGCTTGCAGCTAGCGGGTCCCTACGAGCAGTACTTC.

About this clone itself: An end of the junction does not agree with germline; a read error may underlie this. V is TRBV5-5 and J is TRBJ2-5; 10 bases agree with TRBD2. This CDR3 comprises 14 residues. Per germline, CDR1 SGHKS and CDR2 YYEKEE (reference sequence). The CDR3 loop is CASSQTSGKETQYF. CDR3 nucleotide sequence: TGCGCCAGCAGCCAAACTAGCGGGAAGGAGACCCAGTACTTC.

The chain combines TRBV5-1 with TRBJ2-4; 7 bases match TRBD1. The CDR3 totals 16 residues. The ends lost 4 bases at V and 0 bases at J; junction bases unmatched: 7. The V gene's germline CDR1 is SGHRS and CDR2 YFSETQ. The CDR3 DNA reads TGCGCCAGCAGCCCGACAGGGTCGCTAGCCAAAAACATTCAGTACTTC. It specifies CASSPTGSLAKNIQYF.

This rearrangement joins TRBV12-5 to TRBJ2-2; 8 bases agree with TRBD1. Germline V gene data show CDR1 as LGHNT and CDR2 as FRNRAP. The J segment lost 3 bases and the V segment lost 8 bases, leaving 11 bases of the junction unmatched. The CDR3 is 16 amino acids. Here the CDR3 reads CASSHIRGPYTGELFF. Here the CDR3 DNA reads TGTGCTAGTTCTCATATCAGGGGGCCTTACACCGGGGAGCTGTTTTTT.

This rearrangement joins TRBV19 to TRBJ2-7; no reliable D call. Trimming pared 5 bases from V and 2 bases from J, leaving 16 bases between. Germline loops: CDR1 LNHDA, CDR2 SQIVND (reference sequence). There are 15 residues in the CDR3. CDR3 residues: CASSRRQERTYEQYF. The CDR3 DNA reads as TGTGCCAGTAGTCGCAGACAAGAGCGAACCTACGAGCAGTACTTC.

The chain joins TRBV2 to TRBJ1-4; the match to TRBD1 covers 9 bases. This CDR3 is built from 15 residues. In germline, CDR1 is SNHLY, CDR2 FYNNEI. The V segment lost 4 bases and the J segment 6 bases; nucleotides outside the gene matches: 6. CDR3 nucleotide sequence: TGTGCCAGCAGTGTCCGACAGGGGGAGGATGAAAAACTGTTTTTT. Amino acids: CASSVRQGEDEKLFF.